The text below deals with one T cell receptor beta chain. Its antigen remains unknown. The PCR ran on 60 Vbeta and 13 Jbeta primers. Using immunoSEQ multiplex PCR, the repertoire was profiled, and TCRdb retains in-frame clones only, with some absent. Among tens of thousands of clones listed, under 85% were seen once. Healthy individuals who donated bone marrow served as the donors. The data are from a study of cytomegalovirus exposure and HLA in healthy donors. Findings and caveats of the study: The majority of CMV-associated TCR beta chains were reported as apparently HLA-restricted in a later analysis. In a later analysis, TCR beta V- and J-gene trimming showed a link to a missense DCLRE1C variant. A highly shared variant cluster was judged a likely technical artifact.

The CDR3 loop spans 15 amino acids. Germline assignment: CDR1 SGHRS and CDR2 YFSETQ. Deletions cut 0 bases from V and 9 bases from J, with 16 bases between. Material for sequencing was PBMCs. This TCR derives from a woman aged 40 to 55 in good health and CMV-seronegative. The chain recombines TRBV5-1 with TRBJ2-1; no reliable D call. The CDR3 reads CASSLEGSTNREQFF. The CDR3 DNA reads as TGCGCCAGCAGCTTGGAAGGTAGTACTAACCGTGAGCAGTTCTTC.